Sequencing of this T cell receptor (beta chain) was carried out in a study of post-analysis software for immune sequencing data. Whole-study results and caveats: Controls significantly exceeded multiple sclerosis patients in normalized Chao1 diversity. Controls showed lower frequencies than patients for four to six TRBV segments, and TRBV5-6, TRBV5-1 and TRBV20-1 were among these. Strong co-clustering by F measure was seen for same-batch samples.

About this clonotype: Antigen: not known.

Trimming cost V 3 bases and J 6 bases, with 6 bases left between them. The CDR3 totals 11 residues. Germline V lookup: CDR1 ENHRY, CDR2 SYGVKD. The library was made from cDNA and included unique molecular identifiers. Input amounts of 1 to 10 million T cells were used. These gave around 500,000 cDNA molecules, so each molecule approximated one T cell. One entry per CDR3 protein, called by TCRdb with MiXCR from the PCR reads. The sample has around 500,000 distinct CDR3 sequences; around a third are singletons. Specimen: blood. This receptor was identified in a girl between 2 and 17 years old with multiple sclerosis. The rearrangement joins TRBV10-3 to TRBJ2-7; no definite D call. CDR3 region: CAISELAEQYF. CDR3 nucleotides: TGTGCCATCAGTGAACTGGCCGAGCAGTACTTC.